This T cell receptor beta chain comes out of a study of CD8 T cells in Susac syndrome. Roughly 0.45 to 1 ug RNA was reverse transcribed with random hexamers. Amplification of TCR beta CDR3 was carried out by immunoSEQ multiplex PCR, which covered 54 Vbeta and 13 Jbeta segments. TCRdb passed the immunoSEQ multiplex PCR reads through MiXCR, listing each CDR3 protein once. The sample contains a few hundred thousand distinct CDR3 sequences, approximately 85% of which appear only once. Sequencing targeted TCR beta in T cells from blood (CD8+ and CD4+). The sequenced sample consisted of CD8+ T cells from PBMCs. The sequence came from a human donor with multiple sclerosis.

The CDR3 nucleotides are TGCAGCGGAAGACGGATGGATATGAACACTGAAGCTTTCTTT. Its protein is CSGRRMDMNTEAFF. The chain carries TRBV29-1 and TRBJ1-1; D is unresolved. V lost 7 bases to trimming and J lost 0 bases, with 15 bases between them. The CDR3 covers 14 residues. CDR1 and CDR2 (germline): SQVTM, ANQGSEA.